The 21 T cell receptor beta chains reported below all come from one sample, sequenced in a study of shared clonotypes between healthy human individuals. Using immunoSEQ multiplex PCR, the repertoire was profiled, and TCRdb retains in-frame clones only, with some absent. Of about 460,000 clones detected, 77% appear once; the ten largest clones hold around 11%. Sequenced material: PBMCs. These receptors originate from a woman between 35 and 50 years old in good health. Some clones in this sample may be carry-over from other donors' samples.

The chain combines TRBV6-6 with TRBJ1-2; D uncertain. CDR1 is MNHNY, CDR2 SVGAGI, per germline (reference sequence). The CDR3 length is 14 residues. V was pared by 8 bases and J by 5 bases, with 18 bases between. The CDR3 sequence is CASRSNFLGYGYTF. CDR3 DNA: TGTGCCAGCCGCTCAAACTTCCTGGGTTATGGCTACACCTTC.

J is TRBJ1-5 and V is TRBV29-1, with 8 bases matching TRBD1. The germline V gene has CDR1 SQVTM and CDR2 ANQGSEA. The CDR3 runs 14 residues. Germline trimming cut 6 bases from V and 7 bases from J; bases unmatched to any gene: 11. CDR3 region: CSVGLGQGSQPQHF. DNA for the CDR3: TGCAGCGTCGGACTCGGACAGGGATCACAGCCCCAGCATTTT. Full variable domain (rest looked up from reference TRBV29-1 and TRBJ1-5): SAVISQKPSRDICQRGTSLTIQCQVDSQVTMMFWYRQQPGQSLTLIATANQGSEATYESGFVIDKFPISRPNLTFSTLTVSNMSPEDSSIYLCSVGLGQGSQPQHFGDGTRLSIL.

In its sample, this clone was seen a few times. The V call is TRBV11-2, the J call TRBJ2-1; a possible D gene is TRBD1 (5 bases). This CDR3 has 15 amino acids. V gave up 1 base and J gave up 8 bases, with 15 bases separating them. CDR1 is SGHAT, CDR2 FQNNGV, per germline. The CDR3 coding sequence is TGTGCCAGCAGCTTAGGTAGCCCAGGGTGGTATGAGCAGTTCTTC. Its translation: CASSLGSPGWYEQFF.

This clone was detected only once. This likely traces to a read error, being one base from a far larger clone. The chain recombines TRBV7-6 with TRBJ2-2, with D tentatively TRBD1 or TRBD2 (5 bases each). This CDR3 spans 17 amino acids. Germline CDR1 reads SGHVS; CDR2 reads FNYEAQ. Trimming removed 6 bases from V and 1 base from J, with 18 bases in between. The CDR3 region is CASRPAEWGGNTGELFF. CDR3 coding DNA: TGTGCCAGCAGACCAGCGGAGTGGGGCGGGAACACCGGGGAGCTGTTTTTT.

J is TRBJ2-7 and V is TRBV5-1; 7 bases agree with TRBD1. Per the germline V gene, CDR1 is SGHRS and CDR2 is YFSETQ. V was clipped by 4 bases and J by 6 bases; unmatched bases: 7. This CDR3 region has 13 residues. The chain's CDR3 is CASSRDSTGEQYF. DNA of the CDR3: TGCGCCAGCAGCCGGGACAGCACGGGCGAGCAGTACTTC.

On this clone itself: This CDR3 is also generated by other DNA sequences in the sample. This chain uses TRBV28 with TRBJ1-2, with D uncertain. This CDR3 contains 13 residues. Between the trimmed V and J ends, which lost 6 bases and 4 bases, there was a span of 12 bases. CDR1 is MDHEN, CDR2 SYDVKM, per germline. Written as DNA, the CDR3 is TGTGCCAGCAGCCCTCCGGGAATCTATGGCTACACCTTC. It specifies CASSPPGIYGYTF.

The genes are TRBV2 and TRBJ1-2, with D perhaps TRBD1 (6 bases). Germline CDR1 and CDR2: SNHLY and FYNNEI. With 5 bases removed from V and 6 bases from J, the gap between germline ends came to 13 bases. The CDR3 has 13 amino acids. The CDR3 coding sequence is TGTGCCAGCAGTTTGGGGAGGGGGGATGGCTACACCTTC. Protein sequence: CASSLGRGDGYTF.

The chain is built from TRBV9 and TRBJ1-1; D possibly corresponds to TRBD1 (5 bases). This CDR3 spans 16 amino acids. Germline V CDR1 and CDR2: SGDLS, YYNGEE. V was pared by 1 base and J by 4 bases, with 17 bases between. The CDR3 protein is CASSVSGTTKGTEAFF. CDR3 in DNA: TGTGCCAGCAGCGTAAGTGGGACCACCAAGGGCACTGAAGCTTTCTTT. Complete variable domain (other parts from reference TRBV9 and TRBJ1-1): DSGVTQTPKHLITATGQRVTLRCSPRSGDLSVYWYQQSLDQGLQFLIQYYNGEERAKGNILERFSAQQFPDLHSELNLSSLELGDSALYFCASSVSGTTKGTEAFFGQGTRLTVV.

This clone was seen only a few times. The chain joins TRBV7-9 to TRBJ2-7; the match to TRBD1 covers 7 bases. V was pared by 4 bases and J by 4 bases, with 10 bases of the junction left unmatched. The CDR3 sequence is 15 residues long. Germline V gene sequence: CDR1 SEHNR, CDR2 FQNEAQ (reference sequence). The CDR3, as DNA: TGTGCCAGCAGCTCAACGAAGGGGGCCCTATACGAGCAGTACTTC. It yields the protein CASSSTKGALYEQYF.

This clone was recorded a few times. The chain combines TRBV5-4 with TRBJ2-3; 16 bases map to TRBD2. The CDR3 runs to 19 residues. V was clipped by 4 bases and J by 3 bases; unmatched bases: 11. Germline values: CDR1 SGHNT, CDR2 YYREEE (reference sequence). The CDR3 sequence is CASSTGTSGRALITDTQYF. For the CDR3, the DNA is TGTGCCAGCAGCACTGGGACTAGCGGGAGGGCCCTGATTACAGATACGCAGTATTTT. Combining the CDR3 with reference TRBV5-4 and TRBJ2-3 gives the whole variable domain ETGVTQSPTHLIKTRGQQVTLRCSSQSGHNTVSWYQQALGQGPQFIFQYYREEENGRGNFPPRFSGLQFPNYSSELNVNALELDDSALYLCASSTGTSGRALITDTQYFGPGTRLTVL.

This chain links TRBV6-1 with TRBJ2-6, with unresolved D. The germline gives CDR1 MNHNS, CDR2 SASEGT. The CDR3 extends over 15 amino acids. Trimming stripped 4 bases from V and 0 bases from J, with 7 bases between. The chain's CDR3 is CASSGLGSGANVLTF. The CDR3 region has the DNA TGTGCCAGCAGTGGACTGGGCTCTGGGGCCAACGTCCTGACTTTC.

With regard to this clone: A read error is likely here: a far larger clone is one base away. The CDR3 loop reads CASSVGGIGDYGYTF. CDR3 sequence (DNA): TGTGCCAGCAGCGTCGGGGGGATCGGGGACTATGGCTACACCTTC. The V and J genes are TRBV9 and TRBJ1-2, with D tentatively TRBD1 (5 bases). V was cut by 2 bases and J by 3 bases, with 14 bases left in between. CDR1 SGDLS and CDR2 YYNGEE come from the germline V gene. CDR3 size: 15 residues.

This clone was observed a few times. The chain carries TRBV28 and TRBJ1-5; no clear D gene. CDR3 length equals 14 residues. Germline-derived CDR1 and CDR2 are MDHEN and SYDVKM. V lost 6 bases, J lost 4 bases, and 13 bases lay in between. This chain's CDR3 is CASRAPGRNQPQHF. DNA for the CDR3: TGTGCCAGCAGGGCCCCGGGGAGAAATCAGCCCCAGCATTTT.

The CDR3 sequence is CASSPDRDEQFF. Written as DNA, the CDR3 is TGCGCCAGCAGCCCGGACAGGGATGAGCAGTTCTTC. The V call is TRBV5-1, the J call TRBJ2-1, with TRBD1 matching over 8 bases. There are 12 residues in the CDR3. The germline CDR1 and CDR2 sequences are SGHRS and YFSETQ. The junction had 2 bases not matched to a gene; V was cut back by 4 bases and J by 8 bases.

Written as DNA, the CDR3 is TGTGCCAGCAGCTTAGGGCGGGAAGAGCTCAATGAGCAGTTCTTC. Its protein is CASSLGREELNEQFF. The chain employs TRBV11-2 and TRBJ2-1; D may be TRBD2 (6 bases). Trimming cost V 1 base and J 6 bases, with 13 bases left between them. Germline V CDR1 and CDR2: SGHAT, FQNNGV. The CDR3 loop spans 15 amino acids.

This clone was counted between two and nine times. The V gene is TRBV5-4, the J gene TRBJ2-2; D remains unclear. This CDR3 is 15 amino acids long. Germline V gives CDR1 SGHNT, CDR2 YYREEE (reference sequence). Trimming stripped 0 bases from V and 0 bases from J, with 6 bases between. In DNA, the CDR3 is TGTGCCAGCAGCTTGGGGCAGCCGAACACCGGGGAGCTGTTTTTT. Protein sequence: CASSLGQPNTGELFF.

The rearrangement links TRBV27 to TRBJ2-5, with no clear D. CDR1 and CDR2 from the germline V gene are MNHEY and SMNVEV (reference sequence). V was cut by 7 bases and J by 7 bases, with 10 bases left in between. The CDR3 totals 11 residues. Here the CDR3 reads CASTQTGTQYF. The CDR3 DNA reads TGTGCCAGCACCCAGACGGGGACCCAGTACTTC.

This clone was detected once. In DNA, the CDR3 is TGTGCCTGGAGTCGGAGGGCTAGCGGGATTCTGTACGAGCAGTACTTC. Protein product: CAWSRRASGILYEQYF. This chain connects TRBV30 to TRBJ2-7; TRBD2 matches at 9 bases. Per germline, CDR1 GTSNPN and CDR2 SVGIG (reference sequence). With V trimmed by 2 bases and J by 4 bases, 12 bases remained unmatched. The CDR3 spans 16 residues.

A note on this clone: Possible read error: a much larger clone is one base away. The sample contains more than one DNA sequence encoding this CDR3. This chain connects TRBV14 to TRBJ1-1; D call uncertain. CDR3 length: 14 amino acids. Germline V gene lookup returns CDR1 SGHDN and CDR2 FVKESK. As DNA, the CDR3 is TGTGCCAGCAGCCCTGCGGGCAGAAACACTGAAGCCTTCTTT. This gives the protein CASSPAGRNTEAFF.

This clone was counted a single time. This sequence joins TRBV28 and TRBJ2-1, with D tentatively TRBD2 (6 bases). V was clipped by 7 bases and J by 2 bases, with 15 bases between them. The CDR3 has 15 amino acids. Germline values: CDR1 MDHEN, CDR2 SYDVKM. The CDR3 here is CASIIGSRAYNEQFF. The CDR3 bases are TGTGCCAGCATCATCGGGAGCCGAGCCTACAATGAGCAGTTCTTC.

The chain couples TRBV7-3 to TRBJ1-1, with D perhaps matching TRBD1 (6 bases). Trimming removed 5 bases at V and 0 bases at J, with 19 bases between. Germline values: CDR1 SGHTA, CDR2 FQGTGA. The CDR3 sequence is 17 residues long. The CDR3 region has the DNA TGTGCCAGCAGCAGAAGCGCGGGGGCCCCCATGAACACTGAAGCTTTCTTT. It codes for CASSRSAGAPMNTEAFF.